This T cell receptor (beta chain) derives from a study of T cell clones after liver transplantation. Whole-study findings and limits: A significant post-transplant drop in circulating graft-donor-reactive CD4 TCRbeta sequences occurred in most of the 8 subjects.

In this sample, this clone turned up many times. The antigen is undetermined. The CDR3 extends over 12 amino acids. TCRdb keeps only in-frame clones here, not all; method: immunoSEQ multiplex PCR. The table has 55,000 to 75,000 clones, about 71% seen once. The chain links TRBV21-1 to TRBJ2-3; the D call in the table, TRBD2, was not verified against the DNA. TRBV21-1 is a pseudogene locus. The TCR comes from a human patient who received a liver transplant. A subset of T cells may come from the graft donor. Source: CD4+ T cells from blood, taken at the approximately 16-month timepoint. The DNA for the CDR3 is TGTGCCAGTAGCCGTAGCACCCAGTCGCAGTATTTT. It codes for CASSRSTQSQYF.